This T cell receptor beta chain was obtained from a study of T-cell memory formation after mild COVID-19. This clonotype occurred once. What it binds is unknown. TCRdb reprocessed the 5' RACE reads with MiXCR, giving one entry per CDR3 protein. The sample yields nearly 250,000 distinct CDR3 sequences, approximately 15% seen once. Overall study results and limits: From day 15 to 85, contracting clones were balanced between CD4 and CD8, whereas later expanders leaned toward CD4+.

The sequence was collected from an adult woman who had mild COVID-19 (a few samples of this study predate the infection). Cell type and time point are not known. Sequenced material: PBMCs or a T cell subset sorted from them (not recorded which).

CDR3 in amino acids: CASSLTGRVAKNIQYF. DNA of the CDR3: TGTGCCAGCAGCTTGACAGGGCGGGTAGCCAAAAACATTCAGTACTTC. V gene TRBV5-6 combines with J gene TRBJ2-4, with TRBD1 as a possible D gene (6 bases). Germline V gene lookup returns CDR1 SGHDT and CDR2 YYEEEE. CDR3 size: 16 residues. The ends were cut back, 1 base at V and 0 bases at J, with 11 bases in the middle.